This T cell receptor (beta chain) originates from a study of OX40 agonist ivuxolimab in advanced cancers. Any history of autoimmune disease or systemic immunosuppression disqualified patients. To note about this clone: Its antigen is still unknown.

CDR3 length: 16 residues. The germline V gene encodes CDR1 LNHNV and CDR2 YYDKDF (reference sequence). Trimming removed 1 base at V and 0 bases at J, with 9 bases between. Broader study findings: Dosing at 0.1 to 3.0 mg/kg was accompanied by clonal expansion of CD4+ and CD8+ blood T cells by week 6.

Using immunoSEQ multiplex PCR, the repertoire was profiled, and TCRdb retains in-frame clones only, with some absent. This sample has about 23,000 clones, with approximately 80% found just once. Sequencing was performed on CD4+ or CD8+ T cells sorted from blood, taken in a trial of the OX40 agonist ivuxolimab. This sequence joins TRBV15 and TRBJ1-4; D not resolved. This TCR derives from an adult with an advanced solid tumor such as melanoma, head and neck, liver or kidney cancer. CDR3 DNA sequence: TGTGCCACCAGCAGAGTCAAGGGAGCAACTAATGAAAAACTGTTTTTT. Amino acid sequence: CATSRVKGATNEKLFF.